This TCR beta chain was documented in a study of neurological immune-mediated disorders. This clonotype was found many times. Specified time point: longitudinal time-point 3. TCRdb re-derived calls from the 5' RACE reads in MiXCR, one entry per CDR3 protein. This table holds about 53,000 distinct CDR3 sequences, roughly 8.4% found once. The CDR3 is 13 residues long. Per germline, CDR1 MNHEY and CDR2 SVGEGT. V gave up 0 bases and J gave up 4 bases, with 7 bases separating them. The chain carries TRBV6-2 or TRBV6-3 and TRBJ2-7, with no clear D. This sequence was found in a woman aged 40 to 49 in good health. The sample taken for sequencing was PBMCs. The CDR3: CASSYSLRYEQYF. The CDR3 DNA is TGTGCCAGCAGTTACTCGCTTCGATACGAGCAGTACTTC.